This entry features one T cell receptor (beta chain) sequence. For the second PCR, which ran for about 6 to 11 cycles, a sample-barcoded 5' primer and a J-beta primer mix were used. TCRdb reprocessed the 5' RACE reads with MiXCR, giving one entry per CDR3 protein. The sample holds some 1.6 million distinct CDR3 sequences, roughly a third seen once. The data originate from a study of blood T cells in healthy people across ages. The germline V gene encodes CDR1 ENHRY and CDR2 SYGVKD. CDR3 size: 15 residues. V lost 10 bases to trimming and J lost 2 bases, with 19 bases between them. The source is a woman aged 25-40 years in good health. The sample was blood. The chain recombines TRBV10-3 with TRBJ2-3, with D perhaps being TRBD1 or TRBD2 (6 bases each). The CDR3 is CASNYQGGYTDTQYF. The CDR3 region has the DNA TGTGCCAGCAATTACCAAGGGGGGTACACAGATACGCAGTATTTT.